This T cell receptor (beta chain) was found in a study of OX40 agonist ivuxolimab in advanced cancers. Study-wide context: The study treated patients with ivuxolimab, an agonistic anti-OX40 (CD134) antibody. Findings and limits, study-wide: Also present in some nonresponders was a low level of normalized T-cell clonal expansion.

In regard to this clone: Its antigen is still unknown.

With 0 bases clipped from V and 7 bases from J, the junction kept 8 bases outside the gene matches. The CDR3 totals 16 residues. The germline V gene has CDR1 KGHSH and CDR2 LQKENI. Here immunoSEQ multiplex PCR was the method, and the copy in TCRdb shows in-frame clones only, minus some. Here the sample spans 35,000 to 45,000 clones, about 86% being singletons. V gene TRBV18 combines with J gene TRBJ1-4; 7 bases match TRBD1. The specimen comprised CD4+ or CD8+ T cells sorted from blood, sampled in a trial of the OX40 agonist ivuxolimab. This receptor was identified in an adult with an advanced solid tumor such as melanoma, head and neck, liver or kidney cancer. CDR3 loop: CASSPPYQGEIEKLFF. Written as DNA, the CDR3 is TGTGCCAGCTCACCACCTTACCAGGGGGAGATTGAAAAACTGTTTTTT.